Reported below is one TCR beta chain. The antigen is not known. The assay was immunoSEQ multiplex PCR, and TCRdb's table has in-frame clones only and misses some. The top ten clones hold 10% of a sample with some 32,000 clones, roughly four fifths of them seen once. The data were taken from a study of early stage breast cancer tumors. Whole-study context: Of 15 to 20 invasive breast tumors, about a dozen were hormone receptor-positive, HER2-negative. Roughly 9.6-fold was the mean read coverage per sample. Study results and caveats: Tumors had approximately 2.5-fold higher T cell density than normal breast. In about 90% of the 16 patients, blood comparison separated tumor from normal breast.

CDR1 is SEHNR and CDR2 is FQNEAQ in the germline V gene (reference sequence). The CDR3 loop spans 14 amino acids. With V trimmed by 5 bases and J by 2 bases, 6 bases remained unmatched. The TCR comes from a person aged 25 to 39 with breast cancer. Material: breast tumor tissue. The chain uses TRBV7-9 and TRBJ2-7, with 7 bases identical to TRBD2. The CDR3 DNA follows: TGTGCCAGCAGCCGGGGAGGGCTAGCCTACGAGCAGTACTTC. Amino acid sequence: CASSRGGLAYEQYF.